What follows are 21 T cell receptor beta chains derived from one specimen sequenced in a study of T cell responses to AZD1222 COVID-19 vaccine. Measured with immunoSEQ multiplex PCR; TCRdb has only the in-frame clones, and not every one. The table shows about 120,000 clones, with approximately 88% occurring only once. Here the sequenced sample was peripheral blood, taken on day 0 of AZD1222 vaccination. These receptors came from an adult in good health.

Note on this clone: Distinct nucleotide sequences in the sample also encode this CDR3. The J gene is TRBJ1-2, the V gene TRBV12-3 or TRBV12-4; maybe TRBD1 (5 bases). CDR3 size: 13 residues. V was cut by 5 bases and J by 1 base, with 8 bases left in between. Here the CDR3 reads CASSPDSNYGYTF. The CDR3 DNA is TGTGCCAGCAGTCCCGACAGTAACTATGGCTACACCTTC.

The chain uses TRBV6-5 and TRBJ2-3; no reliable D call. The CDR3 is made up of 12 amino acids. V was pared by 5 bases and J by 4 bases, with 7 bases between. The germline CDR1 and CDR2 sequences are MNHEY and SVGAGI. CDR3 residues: CASSPTSDTQYF. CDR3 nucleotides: TGTGCCAGCAGTCCAACGTCAGATACGCAGTATTTT.

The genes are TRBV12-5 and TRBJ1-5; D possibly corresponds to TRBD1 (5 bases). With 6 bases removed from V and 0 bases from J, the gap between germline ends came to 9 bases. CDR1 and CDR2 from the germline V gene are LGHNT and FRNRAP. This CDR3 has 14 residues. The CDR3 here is CASGGANSNQPQHF. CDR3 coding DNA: TGTGCTAGTGGAGGGGCGAATAGCAATCAGCCCCAGCATTTT.

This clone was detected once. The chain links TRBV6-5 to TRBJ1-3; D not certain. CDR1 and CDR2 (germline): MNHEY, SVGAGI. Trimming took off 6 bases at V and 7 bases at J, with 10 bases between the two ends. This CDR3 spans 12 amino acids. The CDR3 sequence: CASSRPANTIYF. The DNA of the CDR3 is TGTGCCAGCAGCCGTCCTGCGAACACCATATATTTT.

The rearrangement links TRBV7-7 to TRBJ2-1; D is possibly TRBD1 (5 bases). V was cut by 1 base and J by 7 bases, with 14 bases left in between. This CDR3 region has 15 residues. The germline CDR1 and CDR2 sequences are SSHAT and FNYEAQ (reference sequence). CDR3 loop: CASSLDPWGFNEQFF. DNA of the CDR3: TGTGCCAGCAGCTTAGACCCTTGGGGCTTTAATGAGCAGTTCTTC.

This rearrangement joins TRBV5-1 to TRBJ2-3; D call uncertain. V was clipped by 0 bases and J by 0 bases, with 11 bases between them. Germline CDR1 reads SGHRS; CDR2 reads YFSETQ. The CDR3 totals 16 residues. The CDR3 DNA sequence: TGCGCCAGCAGCTTGGTCGGGCGACCCAGCACAGATACGCAGTATTTT. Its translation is CASSLVGRPSTDTQYF.

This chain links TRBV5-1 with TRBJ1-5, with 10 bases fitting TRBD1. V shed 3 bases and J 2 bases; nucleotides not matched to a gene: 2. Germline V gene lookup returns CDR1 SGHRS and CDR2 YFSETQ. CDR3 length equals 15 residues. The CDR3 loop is CASSSTGGGNQPQHF. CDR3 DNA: TGCGCCAGCAGCTCGACAGGGGGCGGCAATCAGCCCCAGCATTTT.

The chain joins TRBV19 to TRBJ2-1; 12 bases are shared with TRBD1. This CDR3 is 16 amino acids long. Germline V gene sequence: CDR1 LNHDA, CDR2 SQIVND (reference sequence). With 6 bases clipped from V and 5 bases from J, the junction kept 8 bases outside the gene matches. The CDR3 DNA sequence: TGTGCCAGTAGAGCCTGGGGACAGGGGGCGGACAATGAGCAGTTCTTC. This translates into CASRAWGQGADNEQFF.

This chain's CDR3 is CASSGLTGIGYGYTF. As DNA, the CDR3 is TGTGCCAGCAGCGGATTGACAGGGATTGGGTATGGCTACACCTTC. The chain joins TRBV14 to TRBJ1-2, with TRBD1 identical over 7 bases. The germline gives CDR1 SGHDN, CDR2 FVKESK. This CDR3 is 15 amino acids long. V lost 5 bases, J lost 5 bases, and 11 bases stayed unmatched.

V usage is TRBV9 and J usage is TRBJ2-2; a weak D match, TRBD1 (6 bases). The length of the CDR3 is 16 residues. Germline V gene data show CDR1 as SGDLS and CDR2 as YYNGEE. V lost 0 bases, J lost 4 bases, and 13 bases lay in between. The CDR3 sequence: CASSVGQGRLTGELFF. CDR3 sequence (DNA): TGTGCCAGCAGCGTAGGGCAGGGGCGTCTCACCGGGGAGCTGTTTTTT.

The CDR3 region is CASSFPGQGYGYTF. The CDR3, as DNA: TGCGCCAGCAGCTTCCCCGGACAGGGCTATGGCTACACCTTC. The rearrangement joins TRBV5-1 to TRBJ1-2; 8 bases agree with TRBD1. V was pared by 2 bases and J by 4 bases, with 4 bases of the junction left unmatched. The germline CDR1 and CDR2 sequences are SGHRS and YFSETQ. This CDR3 is 14 amino acids long.

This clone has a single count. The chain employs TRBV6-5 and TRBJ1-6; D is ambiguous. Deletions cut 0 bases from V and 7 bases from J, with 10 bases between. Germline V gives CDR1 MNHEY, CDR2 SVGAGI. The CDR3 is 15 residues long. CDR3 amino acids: CASSYSQGQNSPLHF. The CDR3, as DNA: TGTGCCAGCAGTTACTCACAAGGTCAAAATTCACCCCTCCACTTT.

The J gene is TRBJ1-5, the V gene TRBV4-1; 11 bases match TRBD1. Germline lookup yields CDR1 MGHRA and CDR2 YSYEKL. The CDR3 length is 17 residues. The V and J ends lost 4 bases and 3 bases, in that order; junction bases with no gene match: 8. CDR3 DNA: TGCGCCAGCAGCCTTGGGGGGACAGGGGGTTTCAATCAGCCCCAGCATTTT. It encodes CASSLGGTGGFNQPQHF.

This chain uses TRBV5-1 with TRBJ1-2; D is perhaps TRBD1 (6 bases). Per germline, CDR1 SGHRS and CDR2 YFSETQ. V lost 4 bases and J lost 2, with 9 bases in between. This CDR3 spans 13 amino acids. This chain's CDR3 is CASSGDTNYGYTF. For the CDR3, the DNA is TGCGCCAGCAGCGGGGACACCAACTATGGCTACACCTTC.

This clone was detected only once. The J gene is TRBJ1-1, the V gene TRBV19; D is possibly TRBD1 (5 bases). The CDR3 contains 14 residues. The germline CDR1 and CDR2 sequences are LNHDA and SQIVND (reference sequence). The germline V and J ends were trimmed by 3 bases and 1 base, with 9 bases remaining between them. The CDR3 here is CASSIPRENTEAFF. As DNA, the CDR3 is TGTGCCAGTAGTATCCCCAGGGAGAACACTGAAGCTTTCTTT.

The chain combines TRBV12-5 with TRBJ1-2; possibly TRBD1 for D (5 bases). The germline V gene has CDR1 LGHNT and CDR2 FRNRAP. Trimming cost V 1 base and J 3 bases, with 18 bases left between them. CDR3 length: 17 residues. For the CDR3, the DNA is TGTGCTAGTGGTTTGGGCCCCGACAGAACGAAGGACTATGGCTACACCTTC. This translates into CASGLGPDRTKDYGYTF.

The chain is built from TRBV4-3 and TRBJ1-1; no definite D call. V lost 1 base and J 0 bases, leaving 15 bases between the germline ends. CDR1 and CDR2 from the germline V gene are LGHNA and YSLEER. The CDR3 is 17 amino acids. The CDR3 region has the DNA TGCGCCAGCAGCCAAGCATCCACGGGGATTATGAACACTGAAGCTTTCTTT. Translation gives CASSQASTGIMNTEAFF.

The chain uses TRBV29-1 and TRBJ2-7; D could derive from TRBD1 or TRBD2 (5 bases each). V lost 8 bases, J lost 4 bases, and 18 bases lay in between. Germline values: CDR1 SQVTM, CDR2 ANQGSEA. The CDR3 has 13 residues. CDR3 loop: CSFYSGTPYEQYF. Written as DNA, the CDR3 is TGCAGCTTTTACTCCGGGACCCCTTACGAGCAGTACTTC.

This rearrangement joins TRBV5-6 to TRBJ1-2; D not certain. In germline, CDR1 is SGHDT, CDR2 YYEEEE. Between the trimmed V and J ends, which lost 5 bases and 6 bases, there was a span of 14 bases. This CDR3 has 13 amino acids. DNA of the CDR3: TGTGCCAGCAGACGTGTCCCGGCGGATGGCTACACCTTC. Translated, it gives CASRRVPADGYTF.

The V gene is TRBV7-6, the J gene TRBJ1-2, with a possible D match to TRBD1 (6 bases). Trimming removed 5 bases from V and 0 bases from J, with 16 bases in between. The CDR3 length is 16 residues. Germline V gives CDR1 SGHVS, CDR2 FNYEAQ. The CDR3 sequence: CASSLSSGVSNYGYTF. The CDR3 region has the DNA TGTGCCAGCAGCCTCTCGTCAGGGGTTTCTAACTATGGCTACACCTTC.

The CDR3 spells CASSVIDTDTQYF. CDR3 DNA: TGTGCCAGCAGCGTAATAGACACAGATACGCAGTATTTT. The rearrangement links TRBV9 to TRBJ2-3; unclear D gene. In germline, CDR1 is SGDLS, CDR2 YYNGEE. V lost 1 base, J lost 2 bases, and 5 bases lay in between. The CDR3 totals 13 residues.